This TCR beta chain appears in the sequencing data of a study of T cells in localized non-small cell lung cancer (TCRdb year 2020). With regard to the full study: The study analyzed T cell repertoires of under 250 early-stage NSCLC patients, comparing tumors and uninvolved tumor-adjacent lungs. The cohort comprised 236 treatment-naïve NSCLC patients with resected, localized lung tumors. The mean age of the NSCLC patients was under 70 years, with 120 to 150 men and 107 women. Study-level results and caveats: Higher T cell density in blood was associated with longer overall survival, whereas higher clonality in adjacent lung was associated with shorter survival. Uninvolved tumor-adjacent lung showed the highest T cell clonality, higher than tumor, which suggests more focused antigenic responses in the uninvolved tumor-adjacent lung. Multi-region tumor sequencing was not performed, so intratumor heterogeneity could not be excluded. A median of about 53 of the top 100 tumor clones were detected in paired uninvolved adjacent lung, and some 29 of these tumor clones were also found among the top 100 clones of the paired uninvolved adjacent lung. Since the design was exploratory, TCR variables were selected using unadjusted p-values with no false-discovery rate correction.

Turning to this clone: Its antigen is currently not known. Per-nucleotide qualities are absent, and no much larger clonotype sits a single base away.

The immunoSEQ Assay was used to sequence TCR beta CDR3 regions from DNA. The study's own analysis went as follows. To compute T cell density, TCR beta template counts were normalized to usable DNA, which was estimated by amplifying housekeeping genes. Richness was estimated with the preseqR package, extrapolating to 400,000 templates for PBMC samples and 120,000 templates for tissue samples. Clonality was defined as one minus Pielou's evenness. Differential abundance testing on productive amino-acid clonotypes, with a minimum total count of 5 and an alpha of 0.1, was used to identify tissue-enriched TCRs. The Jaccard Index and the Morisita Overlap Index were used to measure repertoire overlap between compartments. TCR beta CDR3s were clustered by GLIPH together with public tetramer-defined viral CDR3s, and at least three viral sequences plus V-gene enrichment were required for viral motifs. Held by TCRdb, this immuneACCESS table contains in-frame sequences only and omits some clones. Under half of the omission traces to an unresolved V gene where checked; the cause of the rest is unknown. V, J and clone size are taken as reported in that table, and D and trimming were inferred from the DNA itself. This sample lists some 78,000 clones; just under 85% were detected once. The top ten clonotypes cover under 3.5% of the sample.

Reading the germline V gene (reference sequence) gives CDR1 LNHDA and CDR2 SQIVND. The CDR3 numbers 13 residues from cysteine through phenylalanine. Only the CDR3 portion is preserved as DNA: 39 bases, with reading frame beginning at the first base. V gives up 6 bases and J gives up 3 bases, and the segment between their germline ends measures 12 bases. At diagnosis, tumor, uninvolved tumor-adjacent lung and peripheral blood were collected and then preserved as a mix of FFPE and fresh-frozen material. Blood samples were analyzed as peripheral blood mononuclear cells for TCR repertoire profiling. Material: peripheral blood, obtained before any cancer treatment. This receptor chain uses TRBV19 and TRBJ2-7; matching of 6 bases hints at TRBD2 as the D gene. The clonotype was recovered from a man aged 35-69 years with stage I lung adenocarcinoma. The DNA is TGTGCCAGTAGGGCCGGGACTGACTACGAGCAGTACTTC. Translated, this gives CASRAGTDYEQYF.